This T cell receptor beta chain was sequenced in a study of shared clonotypes between healthy human individuals (TCRdb year 2020). The study in broad terms: A couple of women and three men aged 18 to 49 years were included in the cohort. For each donor, CD4 naive and CD4 memory were each given three plates, CD8 naive was given two plates, and CD8 memory was given one plate. To estimate repertoire size and how much clonotype sharing occurs between individuals, the study deeply sequenced the blood TCR repertoires of 4 to 6 healthy adults. To increase sequencing depth and limit assay-specific biases, different laboratories used diverse techniques to prepare libraries and sequence TCR repertoires. Each donor's leukapheresis produced roughly between roughly 0.85 and 9.5 billion PBMCs. What the research found in general, with its limitations: Sampling was restricted to blood, and TCR repertoires in tissue are likely to differ from TCR repertoires in blood. Larger estimated clonotype richness was generally found for naive subsets than for memory subsets. Because the study included only a small number of donors, the genetic and exposure-history diversity represented was limited. Pairwise subsampling led to the expectation that sequencing depth would affect the degree of clonotype sharing among donors. When a handful of donors were compared, the shared fraction of clonotypes was about 5% for naive CD4, around 3.6% for naive CD8, 2% to 2.5% for memory CD4, and about 0.36% for memory CD8. Incomplete sequencing was indicated by rarefaction of sorted-subset datasets, despite the large sequencing depth. Clonotypes shared by all four sorted-subset donors showed higher generation probabilities than non-shared clonotypes.

Counted from cysteine to phenylalanine, this CDR3 has 18 amino acids. The DNA shown is the 54-base CDR3, in frame from base 1. Reading the germline V gene gives CDR1 SNHLY and CDR2 FYNNEI. V is cut back by 6 bases and J by 4 bases, with 6 bases in the junction unmatched. Healthy HIV-negative adults with no recently reported acute infections or vaccinations were included as donors. Only Caucasian adults living in Nashville, Tennessee, USA were represented among the donors. CD4+ T cells were enriched by magnetic negative selection, after which naive cells were positively selected on CD45RA and the negative fraction was taken as the memory subset. Blood was obtained by leukapheresis, after which PBMCs were separated by Ficoll-Histopaque density gradient centrifugation and cryopreserved in liquid nitrogen vapor phase. Analytical flow cytometry was used to check the purity and quantity of every magnetically sorted T cell population. Genomic DNA was isolated from each sorted fraction and quantified by UV absorbance on a Nanodrop 2000c.

This clone has only one observation. Which antigen it targets is not known. Base qualities were left out, and no much larger clone turns up one base away. Using the deep immunoSEQ assay, multiplex PCR amplified TCR CDR3 regions from genomic DNA. For each cell subset, the extracted genomic DNA was distributed evenly across all wells of several immunoSEQ 96-well plates, and each plate served as one replicate. For sorted subsets, each replicate PCR was loaded with approximately 0.2 ug genomic DNA, equivalent to 25,000 to 30,000 T cell genomes. The purified libraries were quantified using a Qubit 3.0 fluorometer, sized with a Bioanalyzer 2100, and then quantified again using the KAPA Library Quantification kit. Each immunoSEQ 96-well plate was sequenced on its own single-read 150-cycle Illumina NextSeq 550 flow cell. The source study handled its data this way. Because the immunoSEQ output held only junctional sequences and lacked quality scores, the filtering could not match the filtering applied to full-length reads. Sequences were annotated with PyIR, a Python wrapper for IgBLAST v1.9, using IMGT germline references to assign V/J genes and CDR3. Any read was removed if the V/J assignment was weak (E-value above 1e-6), the CDR3 was missing, or the read contained stop codons, out-of-frame junctions, or ambiguous translated residues. V3J clonotypes were defined as sequences sharing the same inferred V gene, J gene, and CDR3 amino acid sequence. The percentage overlap between two repertoires was calculated by dividing the number of shared unique clonotypes by the size of the smaller repertoire. RTK rarefaction, the Chao1 estimator, and Recon v2.1 estimates of unobserved clonotypes were used to assess repertoire richness. Generation probabilities for all TCRbeta clonotypes obtained by the gDNA method from a few donors were computed using OLGA. The table comes from immuneACCESS by way of TCRdb, which keeps in-frame sequences with V and J called. Part of the clones is missing from these tables; in studies checked, under half for an unresolved V gene and the rest for unknown reasons. V and J calls and clone size are given by that table; D and trimming were obtained from the DNA. The sample has over a million clones on record, about 96% of them singletons. The ten largest clones take up 1.2% of the sample.

The sequence is built from TRBV2 and TRBJ2-6, and 16 bases in between align with TRBD2. What was sequenced was naive CD4+ T cells sorted from blood. According to the study, the label for this sample's cell subset or site signals: CD45RA+ positively selected. This sequence was found in a man aged 25 to 40 in good health. DNA sequence: TGTGCCAGCAGGGGGACTAGCGGGAGGGCTACGGGGGCCAACGTCCTGACTTTC. Its protein product is CASRGTSGRATGANVLTF.